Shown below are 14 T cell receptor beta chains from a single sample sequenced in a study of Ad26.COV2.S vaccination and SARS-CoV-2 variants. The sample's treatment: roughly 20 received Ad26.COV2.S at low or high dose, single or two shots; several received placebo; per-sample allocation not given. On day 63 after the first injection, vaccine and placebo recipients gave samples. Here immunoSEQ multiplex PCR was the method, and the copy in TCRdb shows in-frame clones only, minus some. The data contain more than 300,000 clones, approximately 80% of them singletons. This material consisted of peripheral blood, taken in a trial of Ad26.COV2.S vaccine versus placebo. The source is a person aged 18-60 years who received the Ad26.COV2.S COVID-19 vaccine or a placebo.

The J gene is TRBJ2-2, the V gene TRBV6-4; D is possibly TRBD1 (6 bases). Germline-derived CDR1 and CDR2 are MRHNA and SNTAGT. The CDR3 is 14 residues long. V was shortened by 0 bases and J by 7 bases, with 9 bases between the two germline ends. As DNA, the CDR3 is TGTGCCAGCAGTGACTCGGGGACAATCGGGGAGCTGTTTTTT. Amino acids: CASSDSGTIGELFF.

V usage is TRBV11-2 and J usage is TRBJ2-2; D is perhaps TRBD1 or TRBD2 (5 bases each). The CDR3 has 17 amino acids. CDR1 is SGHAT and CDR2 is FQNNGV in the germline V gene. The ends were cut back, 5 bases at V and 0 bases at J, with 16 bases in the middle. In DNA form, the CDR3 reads TGTGCCAGCAGCACACCCCCCGGGGCAGCGAACACCGGGGAGCTGTTTTTT. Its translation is CASSTPPGAANTGELFF. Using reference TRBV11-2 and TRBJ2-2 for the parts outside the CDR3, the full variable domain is EAGVAQSPRYKIIEKRQSVAFWCNPISGHATLYWYQQILGQGPKLLIQFQNNGVVDDSQLPKDRFSAERLKGVDSTLKIQPAKLEDSAVYLCASSTPPGAANTGELFFGEGSRLTVL.

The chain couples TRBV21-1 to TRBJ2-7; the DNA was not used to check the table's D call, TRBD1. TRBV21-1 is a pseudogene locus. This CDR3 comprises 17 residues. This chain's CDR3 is CASSKMGGQGKDYEQYF. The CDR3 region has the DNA TGTGCCAGCAGCAAAATGGGGGGACAGGGCAAAGACTACGAGCAGTACTTC.

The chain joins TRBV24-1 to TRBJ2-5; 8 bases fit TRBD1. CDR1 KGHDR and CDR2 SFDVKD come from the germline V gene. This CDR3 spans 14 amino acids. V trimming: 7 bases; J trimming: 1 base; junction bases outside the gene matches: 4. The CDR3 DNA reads TGTGCCACCAGCGCAGGGACAGGCCAAGAGACCCAGTACTTC. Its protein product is CATSAGTGQETQYF.

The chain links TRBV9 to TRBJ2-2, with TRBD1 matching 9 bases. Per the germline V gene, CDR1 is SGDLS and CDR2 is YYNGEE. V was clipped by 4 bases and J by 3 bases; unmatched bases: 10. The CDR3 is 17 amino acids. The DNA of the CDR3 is TGTGCCAGCAGCACCGCCCCGGGACAGGGTCACACCGGGGAGCTGTTTTTT. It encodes CASSTAPGQGHTGELFF.

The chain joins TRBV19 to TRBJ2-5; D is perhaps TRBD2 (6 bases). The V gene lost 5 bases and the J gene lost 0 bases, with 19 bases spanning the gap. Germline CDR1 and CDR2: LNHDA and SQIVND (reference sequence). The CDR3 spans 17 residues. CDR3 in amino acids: CASSSLTAGGDQETQYF. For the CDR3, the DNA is TGTGCCAGTAGTTCCTTGACAGCCGGGGGAGACCAAGAGACCCAGTACTTC. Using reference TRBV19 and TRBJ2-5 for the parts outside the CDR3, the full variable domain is DGGITQSPKYLFRKEGQNVTLSCEQNLNHDAMYWYRQDPGQGLRLIYYSQIVNDFQKGDIAEGYSVSREKKESFPLTVTSAQKNPTAFYLCASSSLTAGGDQETQYFGPGTRLLVL.

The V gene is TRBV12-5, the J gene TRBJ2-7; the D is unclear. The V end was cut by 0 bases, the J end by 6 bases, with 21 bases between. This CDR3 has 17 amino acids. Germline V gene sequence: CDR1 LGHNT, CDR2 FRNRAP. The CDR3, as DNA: TGTGCTAGTGGTTTGGTATCTACCTCCCATTCTCCTTCCGAGCAGTACTTC. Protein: CASGLVSTSHSPSEQYF.

The CDR3 DNA sequence: TGCGCCAGCAGCTTGGAGGTCGGGGGGCCCCCCGGGGAGCTGTTTTTT. The encoded protein is CASSLEVGGPPGELFF. V gene TRBV5-1 combines with J gene TRBJ2-2; D might be TRBD2 (7 bases). This CDR3 comprises 16 residues. CDR1 SGHRS and CDR2 YFSETQ come from the germline V gene. With 0 bases removed from V and 6 bases from J, the gap between germline ends came to 15 bases. Using reference TRBV5-1 and TRBJ2-2 for the parts outside the CDR3, the full variable domain is KAGVTQTPRYLIKTRGQQVTLSCSPISGHRSVSWYQQTPGQGLQFLFEYFSETQRNKGNFPGRFSGRQFSNSRSEMNVSTLELGDSALYLCASSLEVGGPPGELFFGEGSRLTVL.

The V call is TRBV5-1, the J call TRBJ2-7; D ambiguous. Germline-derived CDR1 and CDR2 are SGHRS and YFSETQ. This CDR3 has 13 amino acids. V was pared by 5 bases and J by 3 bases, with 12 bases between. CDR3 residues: CASSLRDGYEQYF. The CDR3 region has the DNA TGCGCCAGCAGTTTGAGAGACGGCTACGAGCAGTACTTC.

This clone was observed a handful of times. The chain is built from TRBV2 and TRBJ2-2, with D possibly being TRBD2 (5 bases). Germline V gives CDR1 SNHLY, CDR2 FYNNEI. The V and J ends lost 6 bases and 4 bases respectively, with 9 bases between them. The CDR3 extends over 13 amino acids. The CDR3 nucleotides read TGTGCCAGCAGGCTAGCTTCCACCGGGGAGCTGTTTTTT. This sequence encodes CASRLASTGELFF. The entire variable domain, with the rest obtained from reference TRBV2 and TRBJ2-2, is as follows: EPEVTQTPSHQVTQMGQEVILRCVPISNHLYFYWYRQILGQKVEFLVSFYNNEISEKSEIFDDQFSVERPDGSNFTLKIRSTKLEDSAMYFCASRLASTGELFFGEGSRLTVL.

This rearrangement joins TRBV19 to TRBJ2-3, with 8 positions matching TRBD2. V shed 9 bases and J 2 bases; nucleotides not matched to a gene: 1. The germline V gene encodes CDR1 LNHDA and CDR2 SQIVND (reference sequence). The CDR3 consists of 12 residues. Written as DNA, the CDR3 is TGTGCCAGCGGGGGGGCCACAGATACGCAGTATTTT. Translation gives CASGGATDTQYF.

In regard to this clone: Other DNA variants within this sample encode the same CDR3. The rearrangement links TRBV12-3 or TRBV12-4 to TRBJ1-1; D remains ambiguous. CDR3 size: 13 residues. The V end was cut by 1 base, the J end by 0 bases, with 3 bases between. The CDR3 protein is CASSLGMNTEAFF. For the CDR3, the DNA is TGTGCCAGCAGTTTAGGTATGAACACTGAAGCTTTCTTT.

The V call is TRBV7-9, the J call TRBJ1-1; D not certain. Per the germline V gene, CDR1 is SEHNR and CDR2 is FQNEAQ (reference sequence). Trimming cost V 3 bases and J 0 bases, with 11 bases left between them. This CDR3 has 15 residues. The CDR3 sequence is CASSFYQALNTEAFF. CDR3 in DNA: TGTGCCAGCAGCTTTTATCAGGCATTGAACACTGAAGCTTTCTTT.

CDR3 protein: CASSPVGRNTEAFF. The CDR3 DNA sequence: TGTGCCAGCTCACCAGTTGGCAGAAACACTGAAGCTTTCTTT. This chain links TRBV18 with TRBJ1-1; D gene unclear. Trimming removed 2 bases at V and 2 bases at J, with 9 bases between. Germline V gene sequence: CDR1 KGHSH, CDR2 LQKENI. This CDR3 has 14 residues.